This TCR beta chain was sequenced for a study of T-cell memory formation after mild COVID-19. Points from the study as a whole: Prior to infection, memory already included some responding clones, suggesting cross-reactive memory joined. Nothing confirmed that second-wave clones peaking on day 37 were specific for SARS-CoV-2. Clones shrinking between day 15 and 85 showed a balanced CD4/CD8 split, and those that grew later tilted toward CD4+.

TCRdb ran MiXCR on the 5' RACE reads and lists one entry per CDR3 protein. This table holds more than 300,000 distinct CDR3 sequences, 20% to 25% found once. The CDR3 totals 14 residues. Trimming took off 7 bases at V and 2 bases at J, with 14 bases between the two ends. Germline-derived CDR1 and CDR2 are MNHNS and SASEGT. This clonotype came up a few times. What it binds is unknown. The sequence was collected from a man aged 18 to 35 who had mild COVID-19 (a few samples of this study predate the infection). Cell type and time point are not known. This chain joins TRBV6-1 and TRBJ1-1, with a possible D match to TRBD1 (5 bases). The sequencing input was PBMCs or a T cell subset sorted from them (not recorded which). CDR3: CASNVGTRNTEAFF. The CDR3 DNA sequence: TGTGCCAGCAACGTCGGGACCCGTAACACTGAAGCTTTCTTT.